The present TCR beta chain was sequenced within a study of post-analysis software for immune sequencing data. Overall study results and limits: The study found TRBV5-6, TRBV5-1 and TRBV20-1 among 4 or 5 TRBV segments more frequent in patients than controls.

Built from TCR beta cDNA, the libraries had unique molecular identifiers in them. TCRdb fed the PCR reads into MiXCR, producing one record per CDR3 protein. The table shows hundreds of thousands of distinct CDR3 sequences, with roughly 50% occurring only once. Trimming at V came to 6 bases and at J to 4 bases, leaving 8 bases not matched to a gene. This CDR3 contains 15 residues. CDR1 is MNHEY and CDR2 is SMNVEV in the germline V gene (reference sequence). As for this clonotype: Its antigen is unidentified.

The rearrangement uses TRBV27 and TRBJ2-7; 11 bases fit TRBD2. This clonotype was sampled from a girl aged 5 to 17 with multiple sclerosis. The sequencing input was blood. The CDR3 sequence is CASRLGLAGGYEQYF. CDR3 in DNA: TGTGCCAGCAGATTGGGGCTAGCGGGAGGATACGAGCAGTACTTC.